Shown below are 21 T cell receptor beta chains from a single sample sequenced in a study of T cell responses to AZD1222 COVID-19 vaccine. Here immunoSEQ multiplex PCR was the method, and the copy in TCRdb shows in-frame clones only, minus some. The sample includes approximately 110,000 clones, around 89% of them seen just once. Sequenced here: peripheral blood, sampled on day 0 of AZD1222 vaccination. The origin of the receptors is an adult in good health.

This sequence joins TRBV5-6 and TRBJ1-2; TRBD1 aligns across 10 bases. The germline CDR1 and CDR2 sequences are SGHDT and YYEEEE. The CDR3 covers 15 residues. V dropped 4 bases and J dropped 2; count of bases not matched to a gene: 5. The CDR3 nucleotides are TGTGCCAGCAGCCCTCGGACAGGGGGGAACTATGGCTACACCTTC. It encodes CASSPRTGGNYGYTF.

This chain joins TRBV5-1 and TRBJ2-7; TRBD1 matches at 10 bases. The V gene's germline CDR1 is SGHRS and CDR2 YFSETQ. The CDR3 is made up of 14 amino acids. J lost 5 bases, V lost 0 bases, and 2 bases had no gene match. The CDR3 is CASSLGQGADEQYF. DNA of the CDR3: TGCGCCAGCAGCTTGGGACAGGGGGCCGACGAGCAGTACTTC.

The chain couples TRBV24-1 to TRBJ2-5, with TRBD2 as a possible D gene (5 bases). The germline V and J ends were trimmed by 5 bases and 5 bases, with 14 bases remaining between them. Germline CDR1 and CDR2: KGHDR and SFDVKD. This CDR3 is 14 amino acids long. The CDR3 here is CATSGQQRGETQYF. CDR3 DNA sequence: TGTGCCACCAGTGGCCAGCAGCGCGGGGAGACCCAGTACTTC.

The rearrangement joins TRBV14 to TRBJ1-2; 7 bases fit TRBD1. The CDR3 is 13 residues long. Germline V gene data show CDR1 as SGHDN and CDR2 as FVKESK. With 10 bases clipped from V and 2 bases from J, the junction kept 7 bases outside the gene matches. The CDR3 loop is CATGNRGNYGYTF. In DNA form, the CDR3 reads TGTGCCACCGGGAACAGGGGAAACTATGGCTACACCTTC.

The chain links TRBV7-3 to TRBJ2-2; D unclear. The CDR3 totals 13 residues. Germline CDR1 reads SGHTA; CDR2 reads FQGTGA. Trimming pared 5 bases from V and 2 bases from J, leaving 6 bases between. CDR3 DNA sequence: TGTGCCAGCAGCCAACAAAACACCGGGGAGCTGTTTTTT. Translating it yields CASSQQNTGELFF.

This clone was seen only once. The chain combines TRBV19 with TRBJ2-2; 7 positions agree with TRBD1. V lost 7 bases to trimming and J lost 1 base; unmatched junction nucleotides: 6. From germline, CDR1 is LNHDA and CDR2 SQIVND (reference sequence). This CDR3 contains 15 residues. CDR3 in amino acids: CASTLGGWNTGELFF. The CDR3 DNA sequence: TGTGCCAGTACTCTAGGGGGCTGGAACACCGGGGAGCTGTTTTTT.

In its sample, this clone was seen once. The J gene is TRBJ2-7, the V gene TRBV14, with TRBD2 identical over 10 bases. The CDR3 consists of 15 residues. V dropped 1 base and J dropped 7; count of bases not matched to a gene: 7. Germline V lookup: CDR1 SGHDN, CDR2 FVKESK. Here the CDR3 DNA reads TGTGCCAGCAGCCAAGGGACTAGCGGCTTACGAGAGCAGTACTTC. Protein sequence: CASSQGTSGLREQYF.

V gene TRBV9 combines with J gene TRBJ1-2; 12 bases agree with TRBD1. Looked up from germline, CDR1 is SGDLS and CDR2 is YYNGEE. CDR3 length: 14 amino acids. V trimming: 5 bases; J trimming: 4 bases; junction bases outside the gene matches: 3. DNA of the CDR3: TGTGCCAGCAGGGGGACAGGGGGCTTCTATGGCTACACCTTC. It specifies CASRGTGGFYGYTF. Drawing the rest from reference TRBV9 and TRBJ1-2, the complete variable domain is DSGVTQTPKHLITATGQRVTLRCSPRSGDLSVYWYQQSLDQGLQFLIQYYNGEERAKGNILERFSAQQFPDLHSELNLSSLELGDSALYFCASRGTGGFYGYTFGSGTRLTVV.

V usage is TRBV6-4 and J usage is TRBJ2-1, with 9 bases that match TRBD2. The CDR3 consists of 15 residues. J was trimmed by 6 bases and V by 5 bases; bases with no gene match: 8. The germline V gene has CDR1 MRHNA and CDR2 SNTAGT. CDR3 amino acids: CASSWREGHVNEQFF. Here the CDR3 DNA reads TGTGCCAGCAGTTGGCGGGAGGGCCATGTCAATGAGCAGTTCTTC.

This clone appeared a single time. The chain links TRBV24-1 to TRBJ2-3, with TRBD2 matching over 7 bases. V lost 5 bases and J lost 1; bases outside the gene matches: 8. Germline V gives CDR1 KGHDR, CDR2 SFDVKD. The CDR3 covers 16 residues. The CDR3, as DNA: TGTGCCACCAGTGCGACAGCGGGATTTGGCACAGATACGCAGTATTTT. Its protein is CATSATAGFGTDTQYF.

V usage is TRBV6-2 or TRBV6-3 and J usage is TRBJ1-1; D gene uncertain. The V gene lost 4 bases and the J gene lost 4 bases, with 7 bases spanning the gap. The CDR3 extends over 12 amino acids. Per the germline V gene, CDR1 is MNHEY and CDR2 is SVGEGT. The CDR3 region is CASSWASTEAFF. In DNA form, the CDR3 reads TGTGCCAGCAGTTGGGCGTCCACTGAAGCTTTCTTT.

The chain has TRBV6-1 and TRBJ1-2; no clear D. Deletions cut 1 base from V and 7 bases from J, with 7 bases between. Germline assignment: CDR1 MNHNS and CDR2 SASEGT. The CDR3 contains 12 residues. The CDR3 protein is CASSEGDRGYTF. CDR3 nucleotides: TGTGCCAGCAGTGAAGGTGATCGTGGCTACACCTTC.

The sample holds one count of this clone. This chain uses TRBV6-5 with TRBJ2-5; 12 nucleotides line up with TRBD1. CDR3 length: 14 residues. Germline loops: CDR1 MNHEY, CDR2 SVGAGI. Unmatched junction bases numbered 5, after V lost 7 bases and J lost 5 bases. CDR3 coding DNA: TGTGCCAGCACCGGGACAGGGGGCTGGGAGACCCAGTACTTC. It is translated as CASTGTGGWETQYF.

The rearrangement uses TRBV7-9 and TRBJ2-7, with D possibly being TRBD1 (6 bases). The CDR3 is made up of 16 amino acids. In germline, CDR1 is SEHNR, CDR2 FQNEAQ (reference sequence). Between the trimmed V and J ends, which lost 2 bases and 3 bases, there was a span of 17 bases. Here the CDR3 reads CASSLNRTDRHYEQYF. The CDR3 DNA reads as TGTGCCAGCAGCTTAAATCGGACCGACAGGCACTACGAGCAGTACTTC.

The chain has TRBV5-1 and TRBJ2-7; 10 bases match TRBD1. The junction had 9 bases not matched to a gene; V was cut back by 4 bases and J by 2 bases. The length of the CDR3 is 16 residues. Germline lookup yields CDR1 SGHRS and CDR2 YFSETQ. The CDR3 here is CASSQPPGQGPYEQYF. As DNA, the CDR3 is TGCGCCAGCAGCCAACCCCCGGGACAGGGGCCCTACGAGCAGTACTTC.

This chain links TRBV7-2 with TRBJ2-7; TRBD1 agrees at 8 bases. The CDR3 has 14 residues. With V trimmed by 5 bases and J by 5 bases, 8 bases remained unmatched. CDR1 and CDR2 from the germline V gene are SGHTA and FQGNSA. Here the CDR3 reads CASSLGQGIHEQYF. DNA for the CDR3: TGTGCCAGCAGCCTCGGACAGGGCATCCACGAGCAGTACTTC. The whole variable domain, remainder taken from reference TRBV7-2 and TRBJ2-7, is GAGVSQSPSNKVTEKGKDVELRCDPISGHTALYWYRQSLGQGLEFLIYFQGNSAPDKSGLPSDRFSAERTGGSVSTLTIQRTQQEDSAVYLCASSLGQGIHEQYFGPGTRLTVT.

The J gene is TRBJ2-3, the V gene TRBV7-6, with 12 bases that match TRBD2. The germline gives CDR1 SGHVS, CDR2 FNYEAQ. The V and J ends lost 0 bases and 2 bases, in that order; junction bases with no gene match: 3. The CDR3 loop spans 17 amino acids. This CDR3 reads CASSLATSGGPTDTQYF. Here the CDR3 DNA reads TGTGCCAGCAGCTTAGCGACTAGCGGGGGCCCCACAGATACGCAGTATTTT.

Comment on this clone: The junction departs from the called germline gene at one end, perhaps through a read error. The chain carries TRBV4-3 and TRBJ1-1; TRBD1 might be the D (6 bases). This CDR3 is 17 amino acids long. Germline lookup yields CDR1 LGHNA and CDR2 YSLEER. For the CDR3, the DNA is TGCGCCAGCAGTCAAGCTTGGGAAGGGGGGTTTAACACTGAAGCTTTCTTT. This sequence encodes CASSQAWEGGFNTEAFF.

This clone was observed at least ten times. V gene TRBV2 combines with J gene TRBJ2-2; D unresolved. Deletions cut 1 base from V and 1 base from J, with 4 bases between. Germline V lookup: CDR1 SNHLY, CDR2 FYNNEI. This CDR3 contains 14 residues. The CDR3 here is CASSEGRNTGELFF. The DNA of the CDR3 is TGTGCCAGCAGTGAAGGGAGGAACACCGGGGAGCTGTTTTTT.

This chain uses TRBV12-3 or TRBV12-4 with TRBJ1-1; D is unclear. The CDR3 loop spans 12 amino acids. The V and J ends lost 7 bases and 6 bases respectively, with 12 bases between them. The CDR3 coding sequence is TGTGCCAGCACCGCCGGTCCAGCTGAAGCTTTCTTT. This translates into CASTAGPAEAFF.

The chain carries TRBV10-1 and TRBJ2-3; tentatively, D is TRBD2 (6 bases). Trimming removed 3 bases from V and 1 base from J, with 11 bases in between. The germline CDR1 and CDR2 sequences are WNHNN and SYGVQD (reference sequence). CDR3 length: 15 residues. CDR3 residues: CASSDATGGTDTQYF. DNA of the CDR3: TGCGCCAGCAGTGATGCCACGGGGGGCACAGATACGCAGTATTTT.